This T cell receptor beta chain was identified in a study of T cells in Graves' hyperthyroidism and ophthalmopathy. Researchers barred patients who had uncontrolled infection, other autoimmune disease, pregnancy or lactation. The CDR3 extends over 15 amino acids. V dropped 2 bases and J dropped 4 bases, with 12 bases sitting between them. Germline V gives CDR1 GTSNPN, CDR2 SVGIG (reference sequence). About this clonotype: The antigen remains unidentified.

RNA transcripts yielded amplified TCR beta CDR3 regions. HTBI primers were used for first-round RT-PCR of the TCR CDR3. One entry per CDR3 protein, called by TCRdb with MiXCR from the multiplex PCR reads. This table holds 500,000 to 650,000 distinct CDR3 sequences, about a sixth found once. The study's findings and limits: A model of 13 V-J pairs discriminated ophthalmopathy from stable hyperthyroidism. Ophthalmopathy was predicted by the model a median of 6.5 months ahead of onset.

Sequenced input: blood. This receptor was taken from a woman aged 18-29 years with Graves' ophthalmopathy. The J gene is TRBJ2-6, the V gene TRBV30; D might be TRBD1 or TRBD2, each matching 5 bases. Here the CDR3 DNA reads TGTGCCTGGAGTTTTAAGGGGAGCGGGGCCAACGTCCTGACTTTC. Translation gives CAWSFKGSGANVLTF.